This T cell receptor (beta chain) derives from a study of OX40 agonist ivuxolimab in advanced cancers. The overall study: It was ivuxolimab, an agonistic anti-OX40 (CD134) antibody, that patients were treated with.

Notes on this clone: Its matching antigen is unknown.

The protocol was immunoSEQ multiplex PCR, while the TCRdb copy is restricted to in-frame clones and leaves out a portion. This table holds 65,000 to 90,000 clones, 88% found once. Overall study results and limits: Averaging showed that CD8+ T cells had more expanded clones than CD4+ did. The authors did not determine the antigen specificity of the expanded peripheral T cells.

The CDR3 loop spans 15 amino acids. V lost 3 bases, J lost 5 bases, and 5 bases stayed unmatched. The germline V gene encodes CDR1 SGHTA and CDR2 FQGTGA. The chain carries TRBV7-3 and TRBJ2-1; 9 nucleotides line up with TRBD1. Here the sequenced sample was CD4+ or CD8+ T cells sorted from blood, taken in a trial of the OX40 agonist ivuxolimab. The clonotype was recovered from an adult with an advanced solid tumor such as melanoma, head and neck, liver or kidney cancer. The CDR3 bases are TGTGCCAGCAGCTTCAGCGGGACAGGGAACAATGAGCAGTTCTTC. Translation: CASSFSGTGNNEQFF.